This T cell receptor (beta chain) was retrieved from a study of blood T cells in healthy people across ages. Germline values: CDR1 SGHTA, CDR2 FQGNSA. The CDR3 is 15 residues long. V lost 5 bases, J lost 4 bases, and 18 bases lay in between. Alongside a J-beta primer mix, a sample-barcoded 5' primer served in a second PCR lasting roughly 7 to 11 cycles. MiXCR, run by TCRdb on the 5' RACE reads, gives a single entry per CDR3 protein. The top ten clones hold approximately 13% of a sample with about 670,000 distinct CDR3 sequences, 52% of them seen once. Each donor gave around 9.6 milliliters of peripheral blood. Extractions gave at least 6 micrograms of total RNA per sample.

The gene calls are TRBV7-2 and TRBJ2-7, with a possible D match to TRBD2 (6 bases). This sequence originates from a woman older than 75 in good health. The specimen was blood. The CDR3 protein is CASSPGVIARYEQYF. The CDR3 DNA is TGTGCCAGCAGCCCGGGGGTGATAGCTAGGTACGAGCAGTACTTC.